This T cell receptor (beta chain) emerged from a study of cytomegalovirus exposure and HLA in healthy donors (dated by TCRdb to about 2017). For the wider study: According to an earlier analysis of 550 to 750 of the donors, some 180 million T cells yielded 117 million unique TCR beta sequences and roughly 280 Gb of sequence data. Typing coverage differed by locus: A, B, C, DRB1 and DQB1 were typed in about 620-630 donors, DQA1 in roughly 500, DPA1 in some 610, and DPB1 in 400 to 490. The aim of the study was to test whether cataloging public T cell receptors could identify signatures of past pathogen exposure. Donor age, sex, ethnicity and CMV serostatus were compiled together with the repertoire data. Among about 400 genotyped donors of the cohort, an average of approximately 240,000 unique TCR beta nucleotide sequences was sequenced per donor, of which 15% to 20% were non-productive. The genetic ancestry cluster associated with self-reported Caucasian donors included over 80% of the 398 genotyped donors. Genome-wide SNP genotypes for about three fifths of the roughly 670 donors were used in a later genetic analysis, which treated that subset as a discovery cohort. A later analysis re-analyzed previously published TCR beta repertoires from 600 to 850 donors and added high-resolution HLA genotyping to study TCR occurrence patterns. HLA typing covered class I and class II loci at four-digit resolution. The T cell repertoires of several hundred subjects were profiled by immunosequencing and related to cytomegalovirus serostatus. To decide whether each TCR beta V gene segment behaved as functional or pseudogenic, an earlier analysis of some 540 of the donors relied on high-throughput TCR beta sequencing. A separate validation cohort of 100 to 150 different subjects was used in addition to the roughly 720-subject first cohort. To predict cytomegalovirus infection status, the study combined high-throughput TCR immunosequencing, statistical association of individual TCRs with disease status, and machine learning. In the later analysis, no new phenotypic data were used to find candidate immune exposures; instead, reliance was placed on TCR beta sequences and their occurrence across donors. All discovery cohort repertoires had been generated using a single sequencing platform. Several DR-DQ haplotypes were treated as single units for association and clustering because of strong linkage in the cohort. An early release covering about 600 HLA-typed donors comprised roughly 300 gigabases of sequencing data and tens of millions of unique TCR sequences. The full study reports these points: A later analysis found that HLA-associated TCR beta chains were more clonally expanded and had lower generation probabilities than equally common non-associated chains. A total of 150 to 200 TCR beta chains were listed by the study as associated with cytomegalovirus. Presence/absence analyses assumed roughly uniform sequencing depth across donors, an assumption that may not hold. Broadly in line with IMGT annotations, most TCR beta V segments showed up in productive rearrangements about 90% or about 30% of the time in an earlier analysis of around 600 of the donors. The earlier analysis of around 600 of the donors excluded 15 to 20 rarely observed V segments, including chromosome 9 orphons, because counts were too low. The classifier was reported to diagnose cytomegalovirus status with high specificity and sensitivity in both the original and validation cohorts. A later genetic analysis reported fewer N-insertions in productive TCRs among donors in an Asian-associated ancestry cluster than the approximately 700-donor mean. Correlated functional status among segregating V segments might be attributable to linkage disequilibrium, but an unknown experimental factor could not be ruled out. While some public TCRs were present in many individuals, most TCR sequences turned up only very rarely across donors. The cohort was sequenced for TCR beta chains only, and without alpha or paired-chain data the features that could be detected were limited. In a later analysis, some 18,000 TCR beta sequences were associated with specific HLA alleles at a false discovery rate of 0.05. According to a later analysis, TCR association rates differed among HLA loci, with DRB1 alleles showing the most associated TCRs and HLA-C alleles showing the fewest. The sequencing pipeline was judged likely to have produced a cluster of highly shared sequence variants as a technical artifact. A further reported finding was that TCR beta sequences accurately predicted the HLA-A and HLA-B alleles for most subjects in the first cohort. A later analysis reported that several top co-occurrence clusters appeared linked to parvovirus B19, influenza, CMV and Epstein-Barr virus. According to the authors, the approach could potentially be generalized to other disease states and immunological phenotypes. When HLA alleles, especially DR and DQ, strongly co-occurred, TCR associations were difficult to assign to individual alleles. Because HLA typing was missing for some donors at each locus, association tests included only the typed subset. In a later analysis, most CMV-associated TCR beta chains were found to appear HLA-restricted, with HLA associations seemingly driven largely by CMV exposure. CMV serostatus was the only immune exposure information available for the cohort. In vitro tests confirmed that a few of the cytomegalovirus-associated TCR beta chains recognize cytomegalovirus antigens. V-gene and J-gene trimming of TCR beta chains was associated with a missense DCLRE1C variant in a later genetic analysis, and the association was replicated in an independent cohort.

Remarks on this clone: Its antigen remains unidentified.

The cohort was made up of under 800 healthy bone marrow donors. All cohort members were sampled while nominally healthy, although unrecorded immune exposures were likely present. The donor tested CMV seronegative and was one of the 352 seronegative cohort members. A peripheral blood sample was collected from each donor, and TCR beta sequencing was performed on peripheral blood mononuclear cells. The Qiagen DNeasy Blood Extraction Kit was used to extract genomic DNA from the blood cell samples. The library was obtained by the immunoSEQ multiplex PCR assay. For the multiplex PCR, a mixture combining 60 forward primers for TCR Vbeta segments and 13 reverse primers for TCR Jbeta segments was used. A multiplex PCR assay on genomic DNA amplified the CDR3 region of rearranged TCR beta genes. On the Illumina HiSeq System, the amplified TCR beta libraries were sequenced as 87-base-pair reads. The published analysis was carried out like this. Across the roughly 670 repertoires, a later analysis counted 60 million to 90 million unique TCR beta chains, some 11 million of which were shared by at least two donors. A nearest-neighbor algorithm error-corrected the raw reads and collapsed the reads into unique sequences, merging closely related sequences to remove PCR and sequencing errors. V, D and J gene segments were assigned by aligning CDR3 sequences to IMGT reference sequences. For a sequence to be retained, a match of at least six nucleotides was required to both a V gene segment and a J gene segment. Rearrangements were classified as productive when the CDR3 lacked stop codons and remained in frame with V and J, and all other rearrangements were classified as non-productive. CDR3 was defined by IMGT convention, running from the second conserved V-encoded cysteine to the conserved J-encoded phenylalanine. The earlier analysis of approximately 500 of the donors excluded sequences that lacked an unambiguous match to a single V gene segment. An earlier analysis of 587 of the donors called V segments functional above 56.7% productive rearrangements and segregating when the between-donor standard deviation exceeded 5%. To diagnose cytomegalovirus status from the catalog of TCR beta chain sequences, a statistical classification framework was built. A later analysis assigned V and J genes by comparing TCR nucleotide sequences with IMGT/GENE-DB human TR gene sequences. A later analysis assigned CDR3 sequences and most-parsimonious VDJ recombination scenarios with the TCRdist pipeline. A later analysis defined each TCR beta chain by its CDR3 amino acid sequence plus V-gene family, and excluded reads lacking a unique V-gene family. In a later analysis, around 650 highly shared, low-generation-probability nucleotide sequences were removed to address suspected cross-contamination and a sequencing artifact. In a later analysis, a clonal expansion index for each public chain was calculated from normalized within-repertoire ranks of inferred template counts. A later analysis computed generation probabilities with a VDJ recombination model fitted to out-of-frame rearrangements, and checked the results against IGoR. A later analysis scored TCR-TCR, TCR-HLA and TCR-CMV co-occurrence with hypergeometric tests, applying a repertoire-size bias correction to TCR pairs. A later analysis estimated false discovery rates by permuting HLA or CMV assignments 20 times. In a later analysis, co-occurring TCRs were grouped using DBSCAN, with TCRdist sequence similarity added in when clustering inside HLA-allele-positive subsets. For co-occurrence clustering, repertoires with fewer than 30,000 or more than 120,000 public chains were excluded, along with roughly 5 repertoires with anomalous nucleotide sharing. TCRdb stores this immuneACCESS table with in-frame sequences only. Part of the clones is absent; in the studies checked, under half of the shortfall reflects unresolved V genes, and no reason is known for the rest. That table is the source of V, J and clone size, and D and trimming were worked out from the DNA. This sample's listing comprises roughly 46,000 clones. Of the sample, under 1.3% is held by the ten largest clones.

The sequence was obtained from a woman in her thirties or forties in good health and CMV-seronegative. The specimen sequenced was PBMCs.

CDR3 loop: CASSMLGRAYGYTF. The sequenced DNA is TGTGCCAGTAGTATGCTGGGGAGGGCCTATGGCTACACCTTC. The chain couples TRBV19 to TRBJ1-2; too little of a D gene remains to name it. Trimming removed 3 bases from V and 4 bases from J, leaving 12 bases between the germline ends. There are 14 amino acids in the CDR3, from cysteine to phenylalanine inclusive. Of the read, only the CDR3 DNA is kept; its 42 bases are in frame from base 1. Based on the germline V gene (reference sequence), the CDR1 and CDR2 sequences are LNHDA and SQIVND. Here the CDR3 is joined to the reference TRBV19 and TRBJ1-2 genes, and the full variable domain is: DGGITQSPKYLFRKEGQNVTLSCEQNLNHDAMYWYRQDPGQGLRLIYYSQIVNDFQKGDIAEGYSVSREKKESFPLTVTSAQKNPTAFYLCASSMLGRAYGYTFGSGTRLTVV.